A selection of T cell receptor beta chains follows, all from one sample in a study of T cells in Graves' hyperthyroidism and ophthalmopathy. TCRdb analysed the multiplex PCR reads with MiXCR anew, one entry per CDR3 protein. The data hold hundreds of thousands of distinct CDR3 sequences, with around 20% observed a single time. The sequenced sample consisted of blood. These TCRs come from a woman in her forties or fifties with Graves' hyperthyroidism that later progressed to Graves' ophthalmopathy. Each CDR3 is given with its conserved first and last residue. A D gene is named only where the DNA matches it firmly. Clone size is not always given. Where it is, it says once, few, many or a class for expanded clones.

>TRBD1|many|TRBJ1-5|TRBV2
TGTGCCAGCAGTGCCAGACAGGGGCTCGATCAGCCCCAGCATTTT
CASSARQGLDQPQHF
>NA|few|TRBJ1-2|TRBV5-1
TGCGCCAGCAGCCCGGAGGGGGGTGGCTACACCTTC
CASSPEGGGYTF
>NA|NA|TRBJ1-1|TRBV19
TGTGCCAGTAGTACAACAGTGCTCACTGAAGCTTTCTTT
CASSTTVLTEAFF
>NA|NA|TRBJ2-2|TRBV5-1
TGTGCCAGCAGCTTGGTTGAGGGGACCACCGGGGAGCTGTTTTTT
CASSLVEGTTGELFF
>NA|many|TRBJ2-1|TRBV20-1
TGCAGTGCTAGAGATTTGGGGGGGCGAGGCAATGAGCAGTTCTTC
CSARDLGGRGNEQFF
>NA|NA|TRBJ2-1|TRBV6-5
TGCGCCAGCAGCGAGGTCCGGGACAAAGACAATGAGCAGTTCTTC
CASSEVRDKDNEQFF
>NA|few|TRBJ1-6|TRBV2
TGTGCCAGCAGCTCCCGGGAGAGCTCCTATAATTCACCCCTCCACTTT
CASSSRESSYNSPLHF
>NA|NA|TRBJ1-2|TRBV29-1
TGCAGCGGGGTCTTTAGCTATGGCTACACCTTC
CSGVFSYGYTF
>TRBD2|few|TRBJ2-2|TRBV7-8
TGTGCCAGCACCCCTTGGGTGGCGGGGGGTAGGAACACCGGGGAGCTGTTTTTT
CASTPWVAGGRNTGELFF
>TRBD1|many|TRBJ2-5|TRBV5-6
TGTGCCAGCAGCGTAGGACAGGGGTTTGAGACCCAGTACTTC
CASSVGQGFETQYF
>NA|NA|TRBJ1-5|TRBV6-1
TGTGCCAGCAGAGAAGGGTATCAGCCCCAGCATTTT
CASREGYQPQHF
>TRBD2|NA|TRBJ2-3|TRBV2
TGTGCCAGCAGTGATAGCGGGGGCCGAGGCACAGATACGCAGTATTTT
CASSDSGGRGTDTQYF
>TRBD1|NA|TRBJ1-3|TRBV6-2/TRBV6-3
TGTGCCAGCAGTCATCTCGACAGGGAAACTGGAAACACCATATATTTT
CASSHLDRETGNTIYF
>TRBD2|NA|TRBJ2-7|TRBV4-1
TGCGCCAGCAGCCAAGCCTACTTTAGCGGGGGTTACGAGCAGTACTTC
CASSQAYFSGGYEQYF
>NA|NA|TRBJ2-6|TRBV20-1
TGCAGTGCTCCAAAAGTCTCTGGGGCCAACGTCCTGACTTTC
CSAPKVSGANVLTF
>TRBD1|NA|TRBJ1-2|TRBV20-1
TGCAGTGCTAGAGATAGAGGACAGGGAGCACATGGCTACACCTTC
CSARDRGQGAHGYTF
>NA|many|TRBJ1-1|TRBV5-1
TGCGCCAGCAGCTTGGGGGGGTCATCCACTGAAGCTTTCTTT
CASSLGGSSTEAFF
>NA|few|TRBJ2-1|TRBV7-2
TGTGCCAGCAGCGCCAGGGACTTGACCTCCTACAATGAGCAGTTCTTC
CASSARDLTSYNEQFF
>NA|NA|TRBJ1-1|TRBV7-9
TGTGCCAGCAGCTTAAGTGTGGGGCTTGACACTGAAGCTTTCTTT
CASSLSVGLDTEAFF
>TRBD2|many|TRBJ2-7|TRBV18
TGTGCCAGCTCACCCCCGGCGGGGGGGATCTCCTACGAGCAGTACTTC
CASSPPAGGISYEQYF
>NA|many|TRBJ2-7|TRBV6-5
TGTGCCAGCAGTTATCGTCCCGGCACGGGAGTAGGCGAGCAGTACTTC
CASSYRPGTGVGEQYF
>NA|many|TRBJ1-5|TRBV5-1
TGTGCCAGCAGCTTAGATAGCAATCAGCCCCAGCATTTT
CASSLDSNQPQHF
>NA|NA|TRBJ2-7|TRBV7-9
TGTGCCAGCACCCCGGGACTTTCAAACTACGAGCAGTACTTC
CASTPGLSNYEQYF
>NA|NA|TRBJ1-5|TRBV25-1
TGTGCCAGCAGTGAATATTCCAGGGGTTATAGCAATCAGCCCCAGCATTTT
CASSEYSRGYSNQPQHF
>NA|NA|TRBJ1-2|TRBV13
TGTGCCAGCAGCACATCCGGAGGATATGGCTACACCTTC
CASSTSGGYGYTF
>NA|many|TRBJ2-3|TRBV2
TGTGCCAGCAGTCGAGCAACCGGGACCCACAGCACAGATACGCAGTATTTT
CASSRATGTHSTDTQYF
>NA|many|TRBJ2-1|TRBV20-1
TGCAGTGCTGCGGGACTTGGAAACAATGAGCAGTTCTTC
CSAAGLGNNEQFF
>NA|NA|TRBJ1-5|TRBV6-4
TGTGCCAGCAGTGAGGGTCCATGGGAGCCCCAGCATTTT
CASSEGPWEPQHF
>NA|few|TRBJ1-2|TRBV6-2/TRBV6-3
TGTGCCAGCAGTTACGCAGCACTACGCGGCTACACCTTC
CASSYAALRGYTF
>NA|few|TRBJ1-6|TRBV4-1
TGCGCCAGCAGCCAAGAACACGACGGAACTAATTCACCCCTCCACTTT
CASSQEHDGTNSPLHF
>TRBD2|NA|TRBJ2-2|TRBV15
TGTGCCACCAGCTGGGCGGGGGCGAACACCGGGGAGCTGTTTTTT
CATSWAGANTGELFF
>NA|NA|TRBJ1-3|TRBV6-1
TGTGCCAGCAGAACGGGACACCTGAACTCTGGAAACACCATATATTTT
CASRTGHLNSGNTIYF
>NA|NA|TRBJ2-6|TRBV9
TGTGCCAGCAGCGTACTGGAAACTGGGGCCAACGTCCTGACTTTC
CASSVLETGANVLTF
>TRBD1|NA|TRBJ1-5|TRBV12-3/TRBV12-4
TGTGCCAGCAGAAAACAGGGGGTCAGCAATCAGCCCCAGCATTTT
CASRKQGVSNQPQHF
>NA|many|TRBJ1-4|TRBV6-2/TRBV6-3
TGTGCCAGCAGCCATACGATGGGCCCATGGACAGCCGCAACTAATGAAAAACTGTTTTTT
CASSHTMGPWTAATNEKLFF
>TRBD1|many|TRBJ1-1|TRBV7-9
TGTGCCAGCGCAGCGACAGGGGGCTTCACTGAAGCTTTCTTT
CASAATGGFTEAFF
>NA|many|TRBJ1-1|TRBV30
TGTGCCTGGAGTGTTCAGAGGAACACTGAAGCTTTCTTT
CAWSVQRNTEAFF
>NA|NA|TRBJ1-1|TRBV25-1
TGTGCCAGCGGTCTCGGGACGGTTGAAGCTTTCTTT
CASGLGTVEAFF
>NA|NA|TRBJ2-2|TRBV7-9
TGTGCCAGCAGACTGAGGGCCGGGGAGCTGTTTTTT
CASRLRAGELFF
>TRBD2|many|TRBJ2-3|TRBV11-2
TGTGCCAGCAGCTCGGGCGGGGGGGCCCTAGATACGCAGTATTTT
CASSSGGGALDTQYF
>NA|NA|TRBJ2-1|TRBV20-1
TGCAGTGCCAAGGGTCGGAACCCTAGCTCCTACAATGAGCAGTTCTTC
CSAKGRNPSSYNEQFF
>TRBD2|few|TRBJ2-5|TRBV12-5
TGTGCTAGTGGTTTGGTATCTAGCGGGGGAAAAGAGACCCAGTACTTC
CASGLVSSGGKETQYF
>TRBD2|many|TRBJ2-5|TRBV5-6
TGTGCCAGCAGCTTTACCCCGGGACTAGCGACGGAGACCCAGTACTTC
CASSFTPGLATETQYF
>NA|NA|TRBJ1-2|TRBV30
TGTGCCTGGAGTGTAGGGGAGCCCCATGGCTACACCTTC
CAWSVGEPHGYTF
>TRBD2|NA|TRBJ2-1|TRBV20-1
TGCAGTGCTCCCAAGCGGGGGGTCAATGAGCAGTTCTTC
CSAPKRGVNEQFF
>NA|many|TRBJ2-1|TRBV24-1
TGTGCCACCAGTGACCCCTACCCCAGGACCCACAATGAGCAGTTCTTC
CATSDPYPRTHNEQFF
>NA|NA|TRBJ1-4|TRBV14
TGTGCCAGCAGCCCCGGGTGGAGGCATGAAAAACTGCTTTTT
CASSPGWRHEKLLF
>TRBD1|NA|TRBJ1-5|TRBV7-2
TGTGCCAGCAGCTTACAGGGGGCGCGCAATCAGCCCCAGCATTTT
CASSLQGARNQPQHF
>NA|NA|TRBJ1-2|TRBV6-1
TGTGCCAGTAAAACCGAAAGGGTCGGACTTATACCGAATGGCTACACCTTC
CASKTERVGLIPNGYTF
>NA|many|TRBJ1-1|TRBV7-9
TGTGCCAGCAGGACCTTGGACGGATTTCACACTGAAGCTTTCTTT
CASRTLDGFHTEAFF
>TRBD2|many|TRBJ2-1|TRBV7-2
TGTGCCAGCAAACGGGGGGGATCCTACAATGAGCAGTTCTTC
CASKRGGSYNEQFF
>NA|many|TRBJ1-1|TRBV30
TGTGCCTGGAGTGTACTGGAGGTTATGAACACTGAAGCTTTCTTT
CAWSVLEVMNTEAFF